One and the same sample provided the 16 T cell receptor beta chains below, sequenced in a study of technical replicates of blood from a few donors. Clones were read by immunoSEQ multiplex PCR, and TCRdb kept only the in-frame ones, dropping some. The sample holds approximately 76,000 clones, around 86% seen once. Source material: PBMCs. These receptors all stem from a human donor in good health. Some clones in this sample may be carry-over from other donors' samples.

The chain links TRBV19 to TRBJ1-2; D ambiguous. The CDR3 is 13 amino acids. CDR1 LNHDA and CDR2 SQIVND come from the germline V gene (reference sequence). The V end was cut by 3 bases, the J end by 5 bases, with 10 bases between. The CDR3 nucleotides are TGTGCCAGTAGTATTACGGGTCCTTATGGCTACACCTTC. It encodes CASSITGPYGYTF. The whole variable domain, filled in from reference TRBV19 and TRBJ1-2, reads DGGITQSPKYLFRKEGQNVTLSCEQNLNHDAMYWYRQDPGQGLRLIYYSQIVNDFQKGDIAEGYSVSREKKESFPLTVTSAQKNPTAFYLCASSITGPYGYTFGSGTRLTVV.

The genes are TRBV30 and TRBJ2-5; weak D call: TRBD1 (5 bases). V lost 2 bases, J lost 5 bases, and 6 bases lay in between. This CDR3 is built from 11 residues. Germline-derived CDR1 and CDR2 are GTSNPN and SVGIG (reference sequence). The CDR3 loop is CAWSNRETQYF. The CDR3 DNA follows: TGTGCCTGGAGTAACAGGGAGACCCAGTACTTC.

In the case of this clone: The germline gene is not matched at one end of the junction; a read error may be the cause. The chain has TRBV29-1 and TRBJ1-2, with 9 bases fitting TRBD1. The CDR3 sequence is 16 residues long. Germline V gene data show CDR1 as SQVTM and CDR2 as ANQGSEA. The CDR3 loop is CSVEGARGQGPKRYTF. The CDR3 DNA sequence: TGCAGCGTCGAAGGGGCCAGGGGACAGGGACCGAAACGCTACACCTTC.

V gene TRBV7-9 combines with J gene TRBJ2-7; D perhaps matches TRBD2 (5 bases). CDR1 is SEHNR, CDR2 FQNEAQ, per germline (reference sequence). Trimming removed 5 bases at V and 3 bases at J, with 11 bases between. There are 13 residues in the CDR3. CDR3 residues: CASSPRTVYEQYF. The DNA for the CDR3 is TGTGCCAGCAGCCCCCGGACTGTCTACGAGCAGTACTTC.

This chain uses TRBV4-1 with TRBJ2-4; weak D call: TRBD2 (7 bases). Trimming took 2 bases from V and 7 from J, leaving 12 bases between them. Germline V lookup: CDR1 MGHRA, CDR2 YSYEKL. The CDR3 sequence is 14 residues long. CDR3 bases: TGCGCCAGCAGCCAACGCGGGGGCGGGAACATTCAGTACTTC. It encodes CASSQRGGGNIQYF.

This chain joins TRBV2 and TRBJ1-6, with D maybe TRBD1 (5 bases). CDR1 SNHLY and CDR2 FYNNEI come from the germline V gene. The CDR3 is made up of 14 amino acids. The V end was cut by 3 bases, the J end by 7 bases, with 10 bases between. CDR3 sequence (DNA): TGTGCCAGCAGTGACAGGGTTTACAATTCACCCCTCCACTTT. Its translation: CASSDRVYNSPLHF.

The chain has TRBV5-4 and TRBJ2-1, with D maybe TRBD2 (5 bases). This CDR3 contains 13 residues. V lost 4 bases, J lost 7 bases, and 12 bases lay in between. Germline CDR1 is SGHNT and CDR2 is YYREEE (reference sequence). CDR3 residues: CASSPWTENEQFF. CDR3 DNA: TGTGCCAGCAGCCCGTGGACTGAAAATGAGCAGTTCTTC.

In DNA form, the CDR3 reads TGTGCCAGCAGCTTGTGGGGGGGGAAGGACTATGGCTACACCTTC. This translates into CASSLWGGKDYGYTF. This rearrangement joins TRBV5-6 to TRBJ1-2, with D possibly being TRBD1 (5 bases). The CDR3 consists of 15 residues. Trimming removed 1 base at V and 3 bases at J, with 13 bases between. Looked up from germline, CDR1 is SGHDT and CDR2 is YYEEEE.

In this sample, this clone turned up once. The chain carries TRBV6-5 and TRBJ2-4, with TRBD2 matching over 7 bases. V shed 6 bases and J 0 bases; nucleotides not matched to a gene: 2. The CDR3 length is 14 residues. CDR1 is MNHEY, CDR2 SVGAGI, per germline. The CDR3 DNA sequence: TGTGCCAGCAGCCGGGGGGAAGCCAAAAACATTCAGTACTTC. Translating gives CASSRGEAKNIQYF.

The rearrangement uses TRBV4-1 and TRBJ1-1; tentatively, D is TRBD1 (5 bases). Per the germline V gene, CDR1 is MGHRA and CDR2 is YSYEKL. V lost 3 bases to trimming and J lost 5 bases, with 19 bases between them. CDR3 length: 16 amino acids. CDR3 sequence reads: CASSQGGRVGRTEAFF. CDR3 DNA sequence: TGCGCCAGCAGCCAGGGGGGAAGGGTAGGAAGAACTGAAGCTTTCTTT.

The chain couples TRBV10-3 to TRBJ1-3; 7 bases are shared with TRBD1. From germline, CDR1 is ENHRY and CDR2 SYGVKD. V gave up 7 bases and J gave up 4 bases; unmatched junction bases: 10. CDR3 length: 15 amino acids. The CDR3: CAITPDRDGGNTIYF. The DNA for the CDR3 is TGTGCCATCACCCCCGACAGGGACGGAGGAAACACCATATATTTT.

The J gene is TRBJ2-7, the V gene TRBV11-2; D remains ambiguous. The length of the CDR3 is 14 residues. The V and J ends lost 2 bases and 0 bases respectively, with 8 bases between them. Germline values: CDR1 SGHAT, CDR2 FQNNGV. In DNA form, the CDR3 reads TGTGCCAGCAGCTTACAGGTCCCCTCCTACGAGCAGTACTTC. It yields the protein CASSLQVPSYEQYF.

The chain is built from TRBV6-6 and TRBJ2-7, with a weak D call TRBD1 (6 bases). V dropped 4 bases and J dropped 3 bases, with 13 bases sitting between them. The CDR3 loop spans 14 amino acids. Per germline, CDR1 MNHNY and CDR2 SVGAGI (reference sequence). CDR3 amino acids: CASSSYGQYYEQYF. CDR3 DNA: TGTGCCAGCAGTTCCTACGGACAGTACTACGAGCAGTACTTC.

The V and J genes are TRBV4-3 and TRBJ2-6; tentatively, D is TRBD2 (6 bases). Germline V gene data show CDR1 as LGHNA and CDR2 as YSLEER. V was clipped by 4 bases and J by 4 bases, with 11 bases between them. CDR3 length: 15 residues. The CDR3 protein is CASSLGEAGANVLTF. The CDR3 coding sequence is TGCGCCAGCAGCCTCGGGGAGGCGGGGGCCAACGTCCTGACTTTC.

V is TRBV10-3 and J is TRBJ2-1; TRBD1 matches at 7 bases. The V segment lost 3 bases and the J segment 5 bases; nucleotides outside the gene matches: 1. Germline V lookup: CDR1 ENHRY, CDR2 SYGVKD. This CDR3 has 13 amino acids. In DNA, the CDR3 is TGTGCCATCAGTGACAGGGGGAACAATGAGCAGTTCTTC. Its protein is CAISDRGNNEQFF.

The chain combines TRBV30 with TRBJ2-7, with TRBD1 as a possible D gene (5 bases). CDR3 size: 12 residues. The V gene's germline CDR1 is GTSNPN and CDR2 SVGIG (reference sequence). V lost 4 bases, J lost 3 bases, and 10 bases lay in between. The CDR3 sequence: CAWMGQDYEQYF. The CDR3 bases are TGTGCCTGGATGGGGCAGGACTACGAGCAGTACTTC.